This T cell receptor (beta chain) derives from a study of T cell responses to AZD1222 COVID-19 vaccine. Libraries were prepared by immunoSEQ multiplex PCR; TCRdb keeps only in-frame clonotypes and omits some of them. The sample has 150,000 to 200,000 clones; 75% to 90% are singletons. The study's findings and limits: The repertoires were collected only after the peak T cell response. Across the whole spike, CD4 TCRs peaked at regions 160-218 and 743-854. As reported, nearly half of all spike-specific TCRs target variant regions that are unmutated. Spike-specific TCR breadth rose after two AZD1222 doses, and depth rose as well.

The CDR3 has 17 amino acids. V was clipped by 6 bases and J by 6 bases, with 21 bases between them. Germline V CDR1 and CDR2: KGHSH, LQKENI. With regard to this clone: Its antigen is not known.

Sequencing used peripheral blood, obtained 28 days after the second dose of the MenACWY control vaccine. This chain uses TRBV18 with TRBJ1-6; D is uncertain. The sequence was collected from an adult who received the MenACWY meningococcal vaccine as a control. This chain's CDR3 is CASSPSIIPRGNSPLHF. The CDR3 DNA is TGTGCCAGCTCGCCGTCAATCATCCCCCGGGGTAATTCACCCCTCCACTTT. The full variable domain, its missing parts supplied by reference TRBV18 and TRBJ1-6, is NAGVMQNPRHLVRRRGQEARLRCSPMKGHSHVYWYRQLPEEGLKFMVYLQKENIIDESGMPKERFSAEFPKEGPSILRIQQVVRGDSAAYFCASSPSIIPRGNSPLHFGNGTRLTVT.